A single sample gave rise to the 26 T cell receptor beta chains below, sequenced in a study of T cells in localized non-small cell lung cancer. Sequenced by immunoSEQ multiplex PCR; TCRdb stores in-frame clones only, minus some. This sample has fewer than 1,500 clones, with 35% to 40% found just once. The specimen comprised lung tumor tissue, sampled before any cancer treatment. Every receptor here comes from a male donor at least 60 years old with stage II squamous cell lung carcinoma.

This clone was detected a few times. This chain connects TRBV30 to TRBJ2-7, with TRBD2 matching 14 bases. CDR3 length equals 14 residues. CDR1 and CDR2 (germline): GTSNPN, SVGIG (reference sequence). Unmatched junction bases numbered 4, after V lost 0 bases and J lost 9 bases. The CDR3 loop is CAWSVGLAGGLQYF. As DNA, the CDR3 is TGTGCCTGGAGTGTAGGACTAGCGGGAGGTCTGCAGTACTTC.

The gene calls are TRBV15 and TRBJ2-7; 7 nucleotides match TRBD1. There are 14 residues in the CDR3. J lost 5 bases, V lost 2 bases, and 6 bases had no gene match. The V gene's germline CDR1 is LNHNV and CDR2 YYDKDF (reference sequence). The CDR3 sequence: CATSRRQGIDEQYF. In DNA, the CDR3 is TGTGCCACCAGCAGACGACAGGGTATTGACGAGCAGTACTTC.

The V and J genes are TRBV6-8 and TRBJ2-3; tentatively, D is TRBD1 (6 bases). V dropped 5 bases and J dropped 2 bases, with 20 bases sitting between them. The CDR3 extends over 17 amino acids. Germline CDR1 is MNHGY and CDR2 is SAAAGT. The CDR3 spells CASSALGGTGSTDTQYF. The CDR3 coding sequence is TGTGCCAGCAGTGCATTAGGGGGTACAGGGTCCACAGATACGCAGTATTTT.

In this sample, this clone is large (0.1 to 1%). The V call is TRBV6-8, the J call TRBJ1-4; D uncertain. Germline V lookup: CDR1 MNHGY, CDR2 SAAAGT. The CDR3 length is 15 residues. V lost 6 bases and J lost 1, with 12 bases in between. The CDR3 loop is CASSPSGGTNEKLFF. Here the CDR3 DNA reads TGTGCCAGCAGCCCCTCCGGAGGAACTAATGAAAAACTGTTTTTT.

V and J are TRBV25-1 and TRBJ2-3; a weak D match, TRBD2 (6 bases). The CDR3 is 16 amino acids. From germline, CDR1 is MGHDK and CDR2 SYGVNS. V dropped 4 bases and J dropped 2 bases, with 16 bases sitting between them. CDR3 DNA sequence: TGTGCCAGCAGTGCCCGACCCGGGGGACCCACAGATACGCAGTATTTT. Protein: CASSARPGGPTDTQYF.

The chain combines TRBV14 with TRBJ2-7; D call uncertain. The CDR3 covers 11 residues. CDR1 and CDR2 (germline): SGHDN, FVKESK. V dropped 3 bases and J dropped 2 bases, with 2 bases sitting between them. CDR3 sequence: CASSHAYEQYF. DNA for the CDR3: TGTGCCAGCAGCCACGCCTACGAGCAGTACTTC.

The chain is built from TRBV12-5 and TRBJ1-1; D unresolved. Germline CDR1 is LGHNT and CDR2 is FRNRAP. The CDR3 extends over 14 amino acids. V was shortened by 5 bases and J by 1 base, with 11 bases between the two germline ends. The CDR3 sequence is CASGQGRPNTEAFF. The DNA of the CDR3 is TGTGCTAGTGGTCAAGGACGGCCGAACACTGAAGCTTTCTTT. Complete variable domain (other parts from reference TRBV12-5 and TRBJ1-1): DARVTQTPRHKVTEMGQEVTMRCQPILGHNTVFWYRQTMMQGLELLAYFRNRAPLDDSGMPKDRFSAEMPDATLATLKIQPSEPRDSAVYFCASGQGRPNTEAFFGQGTRLTVV.

In this sample, this clone is large. The chain has TRBV30 and TRBJ2-7; TRBD1 agrees at 7 bases. The V gene's germline CDR1 is GTSNPN and CDR2 SVGIG (reference sequence). Unmatched junction bases numbered 8, after V lost 3 bases and J lost 3 bases. The CDR3 runs 14 residues. CDR3 DNA: TGTGCCTGGAGAGGCCTTGGACAGGTCTACGAGCAGTACTTC. Translating it yields CAWRGLGQVYEQYF.

This clone was seen more than once but under ten times. The chain uses TRBV18 and TRBJ1-4; tentatively, D is TRBD1 (5 bases). This CDR3 is built from 14 residues. The germline V gene has CDR1 KGHSH and CDR2 LQKENI. The V end lost 6 bases, the J end lost 8 bases, and 16 bases lay between the germline ends. The CDR3 DNA is TGTGCCAGCTCTTATCGGGACGAAGGAGAAAAACTGTTTTTT. It yields the protein CASSYRDEGEKLFF.

This clone is deemed medium-sized. This rearrangement joins TRBV11-3 to TRBJ2-3; the D gene could be TRBD1 or TRBD2 (5 bases each). The length of the CDR3 is 14 residues. V was trimmed by 3 bases and J by 6 bases, leaving 13 bases between them. CDR1 SGHNT and CDR2 YENEEA come from the germline V gene. The CDR3 DNA reads as TGTGCCAGCAGCTTTTGGGGGAGTAAGGATACGCAGTATTTT. This encodes CASSFWGSKDTQYF.

The genes are TRBV27 and TRBJ2-4, with D possibly TRBD2 on 6 matching bases. CDR1 and CDR2 (germline): MNHEY, SMNVEV (reference sequence). The V end was cut by 4 bases, the J end by 4 bases, with 11 bases between. The CDR3 sequence is 14 residues long. CDR3 in amino acids: CASSYGGGKNIQYF. In DNA form, the CDR3 reads TGTGCCAGCAGTTACGGAGGAGGGAAAAACATTCAGTACTTC.

This clone was detected only a few times. The V and J genes are TRBV6-8 and TRBJ2-7, with D possibly matching TRBD2 (6 bases). The CDR3 is 13 amino acids. From germline, CDR1 is MNHGY and CDR2 SAAAGT. The V end was cut by 10 bases, the J end by 6 bases, with 19 bases between. The CDR3 DNA reads TGTGCCATCTGCCCCGGGACTCCCCTCGAGCAGTACTTC. Amino acids: CAICPGTPLEQYF.

The V gene is TRBV18, the J gene TRBJ2-7; unclear D gene. The V end was cut by 2 bases, the J end by 4 bases, with 9 bases between. This CDR3 is 13 amino acids long. Germline loops: CDR1 KGHSH, CDR2 LQKENI. The CDR3 DNA reads TGTGCCAGCTCACCAGCAGCAGGATACGAGCAGTACTTC. This gives the protein CASSPAAGYEQYF. Looking up the rest from reference TRBV18 and TRBJ2-7 gives the full variable domain: NAGVMQNPRHLVRRRGQEARLRCSPMKGHSHVYWYRQLPEEGLKFMVYLQKENIIDESGMPKERFSAEFPKEGPSILRIQQVVRGDSAAYFCASSPAAGYEQYFGPGTRLTVT.

This chain uses TRBV15 with TRBJ2-7; 7 nucleotides align to TRBD1. V dropped 5 bases and J dropped 6; count of bases not matched to a gene: 10. Germline CDR1 is LNHNV and CDR2 is YYDKDF (reference sequence). The CDR3 totals 14 residues. CDR3 region: CATSAGQEVGEQYF. For the CDR3, the DNA is TGTGCCACCAGCGCAGGACAGGAAGTAGGCGAGCAGTACTTC.

The chain is built from TRBV7-7 and TRBJ2-2, with D tentatively TRBD2 (6 bases). From germline, CDR1 is SSHAT and CDR2 FNYEAQ (reference sequence). CDR3 length: 16 amino acids. V lost 2 bases to trimming and J lost 9 bases, with 19 bases between them. The CDR3 here is CASSLLGPGGARELFF. The CDR3 DNA reads TGTGCCAGCAGCTTATTAGGGCCAGGAGGGGCCAGGGAGCTGTTTTTT.

This chain connects TRBV6-8 to TRBJ1-6; 7 nucleotides agree with TRBD1. With 0 bases clipped from V and 8 bases from J, the junction kept 4 bases outside the gene matches. This CDR3 spans 15 amino acids. Germline values: CDR1 MNHGY, CDR2 SAAAGT. The CDR3 here is CASSYSWGTDSPLHF. The CDR3 DNA sequence: TGTGCCAGCAGTTACTCTTGGGGGACAGATTCACCCCTCCACTTT.

The CDR3 coding sequence is TGTGCCAGCAGTGAAGTCTTGGGCGGGGAGCTGTTTTTT. This encodes CASSEVLGGELFF. The chain joins TRBV9 to TRBJ2-2; D is undetermined. Germline loops: CDR1 SGDLS, CDR2 YYNGEE. The V end was cut by 5 bases, the J end by 7 bases, with 12 bases between. This CDR3 has 13 amino acids.

The rearrangement uses TRBV11-3 and TRBJ1-1; D ambiguous. Germline V gene data show CDR1 as SGHNT and CDR2 as YENEEA. The V and J ends lost 0 bases and 2 bases respectively, with 10 bases between them. The CDR3 is 15 residues long. CDR3 nucleotide sequence: TGTGCCAGCAGCTTAGAGGGTCAGTACAACACTGAAGCTTTCTTT. It translates to CASSLEGQYNTEAFF.

This clone is medium-sized in the sample. This sequence joins TRBV11-3 and TRBJ1-4; TRBD1 might be the D (6 bases). This CDR3 has 16 residues. From germline, CDR1 is SGHNT and CDR2 YENEEA. V gave up 4 bases and J gave up 8 bases, with 20 bases separating them. CDR3 in DNA: TGTGCCAGCAGCTCCCGGGAGGGGACAATCGGAGAAAAACTGTTTTTT. The encoded protein is CASSSREGTIGEKLFF.

The rearrangement uses TRBV30 and TRBJ1-5, with D tentatively TRBD1 (5 bases). The CDR3 length is 13 residues. CDR1 is GTSNPN, CDR2 SVGIG, per germline (reference sequence). Trimming removed 2 bases from V and 5 bases from J, with 10 bases in between. The CDR3 DNA reads TGTGCCTGGAGTCCCCAGGGAGATCAGCCCCAGCATTTT. It is translated as CAWSPQGDQPQHF.

The chain has TRBV19 and TRBJ2-7; D possibly corresponds to TRBD1 (5 bases). The germline V and J ends were trimmed by 1 base and 5 bases, with 12 bases remaining between them. Germline CDR1 and CDR2: LNHDA and SQIVND (reference sequence). CDR3 length: 14 residues. The CDR3 DNA follows: TGTGCCAGTAGTATAGGGACAAATCTCAACGAGCAGTACTTC. This codes for CASSIGTNLNEQYF.

In nucleotides, the CDR3 is TGTGCCAGCAACCCGACGGGGAGCAATCAGCCCCAGCATTTT. Protein sequence: CASNPTGSNQPQHF. The gene calls are TRBV6-8 and TRBJ1-5; D is uncertain. Deletions cut 7 bases from V and 1 base from J, with 11 bases between. The CDR3 extends over 14 amino acids. Per germline, CDR1 MNHGY and CDR2 SAAAGT.

This clone has a handful of counts. This chain links TRBV11-3 with TRBJ2-5; D might be TRBD1 or TRBD2, each matching 6 bases. V was cut by 3 bases and J by 2 bases, with 19 bases left in between. Germline loops: CDR1 SGHNT, CDR2 YENEEA. The CDR3 consists of 17 residues. Written as DNA, the CDR3 is TGTGCCAGCAGCTTGGGGGGCAGACGGTCCGGACAAGAGACCCAGTACTTC. It specifies CASSLGGRRSGQETQYF.

The chain has TRBV19 and TRBJ1-1; D unclear. The CDR3 sequence is 14 residues long. CDR1 is LNHDA, CDR2 SQIVND, per germline (reference sequence). Between the trimmed V and J ends, which lost 6 bases and 2 bases, there was a span of 13 bases. CDR3 DNA sequence: TGTGCCAGTAGGTCAGGAGTCTATAACACTGAAGCTTTCTTT. Its protein product is CASRSGVYNTEAFF. The whole variable domain, filled in from reference TRBV19 and TRBJ1-1, reads DGGITQSPKYLFRKEGQNVTLSCEQNLNHDAMYWYRQDPGQGLRLIYYSQIVNDFQKGDIAEGYSVSREKKESFPLTVTSAQKNPTAFYLCASRSGVYNTEAFFGQGTRLTVV.

The chain combines TRBV6-8 with TRBJ2-2; 11 nucleotides match TRBD2. Germline values: CDR1 MNHGY, CDR2 SAAAGT. This CDR3 region has 17 residues. Losses at the gene ends were 2 bases for V and 1 base for J; bases not matched to a gene: 3. CDR3 DNA sequence: TGTGCCAGCAGTTACCACACTAGCGGGAGGAACACCGGGGAGCTGTTTTTT. This translates into CASSYHTSGRNTGELFF.

The chain carries TRBV19 and TRBJ2-2; D might be TRBD1 (6 bases). Trimming pared 4 bases from V and 3 bases from J, leaving 9 bases between. CDR3 length equals 14 residues. CDR1 is LNHDA and CDR2 is SQIVND in the germline V gene (reference sequence). CDR3 region: CASSSQGYTGELFF. The CDR3 nucleotides read TGTGCCAGTAGTAGTCAGGGGTACACCGGGGAGCTGTTTTTT.